These 32 T cell receptor beta chains were all obtained from the same sample, sequenced in a study of T cells after posttransplantation cyclophosphamide. Using immunoSEQ multiplex PCR, the repertoire was profiled, and TCRdb retains in-frame clones only, with some absent. The sample includes approximately 32,000 clones, 70% to 90% seen only once; the top ten take 14% to 15%. What was sequenced was PBMCs. These receptors all come from a woman between 40 and 55 years old with a blood cancer, CMV-positive, and with a related stem cell donor.

V is TRBV5-1 and J is TRBJ2-3; tentative D call: TRBD2 (6 bases). V was cut by 2 bases and J by 2 bases, with 12 bases left in between. Looked up from germline, CDR1 is SGHRS and CDR2 is YFSETQ. The CDR3 has 15 residues. The CDR3 DNA reads as TGCGCCAGCAGCTTTGAGGGCGGGATCACAGATACGCAGTATTTT. Protein: CASSFEGGITDTQYF.

This clone has a single count. The V and J genes are TRBV19 and TRBJ1-1; D is ambiguous. The CDR3 loop spans 15 amino acids. The V end was cut by 1 base, the J end by 3 bases, with 12 bases between. In germline, CDR1 is LNHDA, CDR2 SQIVND (reference sequence). This CDR3 is CASSIVGVAYTEAFF. Written as DNA, the CDR3 is TGTGCCAGTAGTATAGTCGGGGTGGCCTACACTGAAGCTTTCTTT.

The chain recombines TRBV11-2 with TRBJ1-1, with D tentatively TRBD1 (5 bases). V lost 3 bases and J lost 3, with 8 bases in between. Germline values: CDR1 SGHAT, CDR2 FQNNGV. The CDR3 has 13 residues. CDR3 nucleotide sequence: TGTGCCAGCAGCTTTGGGGGGGACACTGAAGCTTTCTTT. Its protein is CASSFGGDTEAFF.

This chain links TRBV6-6 with TRBJ1-2; D remains unclear. Germline V gene lookup returns CDR1 MNHNY and CDR2 SVGAGI (reference sequence). The CDR3 sequence is 15 residues long. V was trimmed by 0 bases and J by 0 bases, leaving 8 bases between them. CDR3 residues: CASSYSRETNYGYTF. CDR3 DNA sequence: TGTGCCAGCAGTTACTCGAGGGAAACTAACTATGGCTACACCTTC.

The chain couples TRBV5-6 to TRBJ1-5; maybe TRBD1 (5 bases). Per germline, CDR1 SGHDT and CDR2 YYEEEE. Trimming pared 3 bases from V and 7 bases from J, leaving 11 bases between. This CDR3 spans 13 amino acids. This chain's CDR3 is CASSWGTGQPQHF. The CDR3 coding sequence is TGTGCCAGCAGCTGGGGGACTGGGCAGCCCCAGCATTTT. The full variable domain, its missing parts supplied by reference TRBV5-6 and TRBJ1-5, is DAGVTQSPTHLIKTRGQQVTLRCSPKSGHDTVSWYQQALGQGPQFIFQYYEEEERQRGNFPDRFSGHQFPNYSSELNVNALLLGDSALYLCASSWGTGQPQHFGDGTRLSIL.

The chain carries TRBV7-9 and TRBJ2-7, with a weak D call TRBD1 (5 bases). Trimming shortened V by 5 bases and J by 6 bases, and 14 bases separated the two germline ends. Germline V lookup: CDR1 SEHNR, CDR2 FQNEAQ (reference sequence). The CDR3 covers 13 residues. The CDR3 nucleotides read TGTGCCAGCAGCATTGACAGTTACGGCGAGCAGTACTTC. Encoded protein: CASSIDSYGEQYF.

The genes are TRBV9 and TRBJ1-5; 8 bases map to TRBD1. The CDR3 sequence is 17 residues long. Germline V gene lookup returns CDR1 SGDLS and CDR2 YYNGEE. The V and J ends lost 3 bases and 0 bases, in that order; junction bases with no gene match: 8. This CDR3 reads CASSAPTGARSNQPQHF. The CDR3 region has the DNA TGTGCCAGCAGCGCCCCGACAGGGGCGCGTAGCAATCAGCCCCAGCATTTT.

The chain carries TRBV10-1 and TRBJ2-1; D unclear. CDR1 and CDR2 from the germline V gene are WNHNN and SYGVQD (reference sequence). The germline V and J ends were trimmed by 0 bases and 9 bases, with 9 bases remaining between them. The CDR3 totals 13 residues. CDR3 bases: TGCGCCAGCAGTGAGTCCCCCACCAGTGAGCAGTTCTTC. This gives the protein CASSESPTSEQFF.

This clone was seen a few times. The V gene is TRBV2, the J gene TRBJ1-5, with 8 bases identical to TRBD1. The CDR3 runs 14 residues. Germline values: CDR1 SNHLY, CDR2 FYNNEI. J gave up 2 bases and V 4 bases, and 1 base lay outside the gene matches. DNA of the CDR3: TGTGCCAGCAGTGTGGACAGGGGCAATCAGCCCCAGCATTTT. Translated, it gives CASSVDRGNQPQHF.

The genes are TRBV6-1 and TRBJ1-2; TRBD1 agrees at 9 bases. Germline CDR1 reads MNHNS; CDR2 reads SASEGT. This CDR3 has 14 residues. V was pared by 5 bases and J by 7 bases, with 8 bases of the junction left unmatched. CDR3 bases: TGTGCCAGCAGTCGGGACAGGGCCCTGAGTGGCTACACCTTC. Encoded protein: CASSRDRALSGYTF.

The genes are TRBV28 and TRBJ1-6; D gene uncertain. The CDR3 has 14 residues. CDR1 MDHEN and CDR2 SYDVKM come from the germline V gene. Trimming cost V 7 bases and J 1 base, with 8 bases left between them. The CDR3 DNA follows: TGTGCCAGCACCCTTGTTTCCTATAATTCACCCCTCCACTTT. Translating it yields CASTLVSYNSPLHF.

This sequence joins TRBV7-9 and TRBJ2-3, with D perhaps matching TRBD1 (5 bases). There are 12 residues in the CDR3. The germline V gene has CDR1 SEHNR and CDR2 FQNEAQ (reference sequence). Trimming shortened V by 5 bases and J by 11 bases, and 14 bases separated the two germline ends. In nucleotides, the CDR3 is TGTGCCAGCAGCCCCTTGAGGCAGGGGCAGTATTTT. Translation: CASSPLRQGQYF. Supplemented by reference TRBV7-9 and TRBJ2-3, the full variable domain reads DTGVSQNPRHKITKRGQNVTFRCDPISEHNRLYWYRQTLGQGPEFLTYFQNEAQLEKSRLLSDRFSAERPKGSFSTLEIQRTEQGDSAMYLCASSPLRQGQYFGPGTRLTVL.

A single count supports this clone. The chain couples TRBV18 to TRBJ2-1, with D possibly TRBD1 on 5 matching bases. The CDR3 contains 13 residues. The V end lost 3 bases, the J end lost 5 bases, and 8 bases lay between the germline ends. CDR1 and CDR2 (germline): KGHSH, LQKENI. The chain's CDR3 is CASSPGPNNEQFF. Written as DNA, the CDR3 is TGTGCCAGCTCACCGGGGCCGAACAATGAGCAGTTCTTC.

The chain uses TRBV11-2 and TRBJ1-1; D call uncertain. Trimming cost V 5 bases and J 0 bases, with 10 bases left between them. This CDR3 has 14 amino acids. Per the germline V gene, CDR1 is SGHAT and CDR2 is FQNNGV. The CDR3 is CASSPAGVNTEAFF. The CDR3 nucleotides read TGTGCCAGCAGCCCCGCGGGAGTGAACACTGAAGCTTTCTTT.

This chain connects TRBV15 to TRBJ2-7, with D tentatively TRBD1 (6 bases). Germline-derived CDR1 and CDR2 are LNHNV and YYDKDF (reference sequence). Trimming took 1 base from V and 1 from J, leaving 14 bases between them. This CDR3 contains 16 residues. CDR3 in DNA: TGTGCCACCAGCAGAGGTGGCCAGGGGTGGTCCTACGAGCAGTACTTC. Translation gives CATSRGGQGWSYEQYF.

The chain has TRBV7-3 and TRBJ2-1, with TRBD2 matching over 9 bases. This CDR3 has 15 amino acids. J lost 6 bases, V lost 2 bases, and 5 bases had no gene match. From germline, CDR1 is SGHTA and CDR2 FQGTGA. CDR3 nucleotides: TGTGCCAGCAGCTTAGGGCGGGGGGGCCTCAATGAGCAGTTCTTC. The encoded protein is CASSLGRGGLNEQFF.

The V and J genes are TRBV6-5 and TRBJ1-2, with D possibly matching TRBD1 (6 bases). V lost 3 bases and J lost 6, with 11 bases in between. Germline loops: CDR1 MNHEY, CDR2 SVGAGI. The CDR3 totals 13 residues. The CDR3 DNA reads TGTGCCAGCAGTTATGGGGGCGCCGATGGCTACACCTTC. It codes for CASSYGGADGYTF.

This chain joins TRBV19 and TRBJ2-3; possibly TRBD2 for D (6 bases). Germline CDR1 is LNHDA and CDR2 is SQIVND (reference sequence). V was pared by 1 base and J by 1 base, with 15 bases between. The CDR3 length is 17 residues. CDR3 amino acids: CASSIVVGGPRTDTQYF. The CDR3 nucleotides read TGTGCCAGTAGTATAGTAGTGGGGGGACCCCGCACAGATACGCAGTATTTT.

The chain has TRBV28 and TRBJ1-4; D gene unclear. The CDR3 length is 15 residues. Per germline, CDR1 MDHEN and CDR2 SYDVKM. V was cut by 7 bases and J by 2 bases, with 14 bases left in between. The CDR3 DNA reads as TGTGCCAGCACCTCGGGGTTTGTCACTAATGAAAAACTGTTTTTT. Its translation is CASTSGFVTNEKLFF.

This clone was seen once. J is TRBJ1-1 and V is TRBV6-5; 8 bases line up with TRBD1. Trimming at V came to 4 bases and at J to 3 bases, leaving 10 bases not matched to a gene. This CDR3 region has 16 residues. CDR1 MNHEY and CDR2 SVGAGI come from the germline V gene. The CDR3 nucleotides are TGTGCCAGCAGTTCGACGACAGGGGTGGGGTACACTGAAGCTTTCTTT. Protein sequence: CASSSTTGVGYTEAFF.

This clone turned up a few times. The rearrangement links TRBV5-1 to TRBJ1-3; 9 bases fit TRBD1. The CDR3 is made up of 16 amino acids. Germline CDR1 reads SGHRS; CDR2 reads YFSETQ. V was clipped by 2 bases and J by 2 bases; unmatched bases: 5. The CDR3, as DNA: TGCGCCAGCAGCTTAGACAGGGGGGGCGCTGGAAACACCATATATTTT. It is translated as CASSLDRGGAGNTIYF.

The rearrangement links TRBV5-4 to TRBJ2-2, with 7 nucleotides matching TRBD1. CDR3 length: 17 amino acids. Trimming at V came to 4 bases and at J to 1 base, leaving 10 bases not matched to a gene. The germline V gene has CDR1 SGHNT and CDR2 YYREEE (reference sequence). CDR3 loop: CASSQLTGPLNTGELFF. In nucleotides, the CDR3 is TGTGCCAGCAGCCAATTGACAGGGCCCTTGAACACCGGGGAGCTGTTTTTT.

The V gene is TRBV5-4, the J gene TRBJ2-7; 8 positions match TRBD1. CDR3 length equals 15 residues. V shed 4 bases and J 6 bases; nucleotides not matched to a gene: 12. Germline CDR1 reads SGHNT; CDR2 reads YYREEE (reference sequence). In nucleotides, the CDR3 is TGTGCCAGCAGCCCCGGACAGGGCGGAGTAAGCGAGCAGTACTTC. It translates to CASSPGQGGVSEQYF.

Only one count was recorded for this clone. The chain joins TRBV14 to TRBJ2-2; TRBD1 matches 10 bases. After removal of 3 bases from V and 2 bases from J, the junction contained 9 bases not matched to a gene. The germline V gene encodes CDR1 SGHDN and CDR2 FVKESK. The CDR3 loop spans 18 amino acids. CDR3 sequence reads: CASSHSGQGWGNTGELFF. CDR3 coding DNA: TGTGCCAGCAGCCACTCGGGACAGGGGTGGGGAAACACCGGGGAGCTGTTTTTT. Combining the CDR3 with reference TRBV14 and TRBJ2-2 gives the whole variable domain EAGVTQFPSHSVIEKGQTVTLRCDPISGHDNLYWYRRVMGKEIKFLLHFVKESKQDESGMPNNRFLAERTGGTYSTLKVQPAELEDSGVYFCASSHSGQGWGNTGELFFGEGSRLTVL.

The V and J genes are TRBV28 and TRBJ1-5; TRBD1 matches 8 bases. J lost 2 bases, V lost 4 bases, and 13 bases had no gene match. This CDR3 spans 18 amino acids. Germline values: CDR1 MDHEN, CDR2 SYDVKM. This chain's CDR3 is CASSYRDRSLSGNQPQHF. The CDR3 nucleotides are TGTGCCAGCAGTTACCGGGACAGGAGTTTGTCGGGCAATCAGCCCCAGCATTTT.

This sequence joins TRBV7-9 and TRBJ1-4; the D is unclear. V dropped 5 bases and J dropped 0 bases, with 16 bases sitting between them. CDR3 length equals 17 residues. Germline CDR1 SEHNR, CDR2 FQNEAQ (reference sequence). CDR3 region: CASSRRGTASTNEKLFF. CDR3 coding DNA: TGTGCCAGCAGCCGACGGGGAACGGCCTCAACTAATGAAAAACTGTTTTTT.

This clone turned up a few times. The chain employs TRBV7-2 and TRBJ2-5; 9 bases are shared with TRBD2. J lost 5 bases, V lost 5 bases, and 9 bases had no gene match. The CDR3 sequence is 15 residues long. The V gene's germline CDR1 is SGHTA and CDR2 FQGNSA. The CDR3 loop reads CASSLGTSFGETQYF. Here the CDR3 DNA reads TGTGCCAGCAGCCTCGGGACTAGCTTTGGGGAGACCCAGTACTTC.

J is TRBJ2-7 and V is TRBV6-5, with a weak D call TRBD1 (6 bases). This CDR3 spans 14 amino acids. Germline V gene sequence: CDR1 MNHEY, CDR2 SVGAGI. V lost 7 bases and J lost 12, with 25 bases in between. The DNA for the CDR3 is TGTGCCAGCATTATGACAGGTTCGAGCAGTACGCCGTACTTC. It yields the protein CASIMTGSSSTPYF.

This chain links TRBV11-2 with TRBJ1-2, with TRBD1 matching over 7 bases. The germline V gene encodes CDR1 SGHAT and CDR2 FQNNGV. V was pared by 4 bases and J by 8 bases, with 13 bases of the junction left unmatched. This CDR3 spans 15 amino acids. CDR3 nucleotide sequence: TGTGCCAGCAGCTCTCCGCGGACAGGAATCAGCGGCTACACCTTC. It yields the protein CASSSPRTGISGYTF.

The V gene is TRBV5-6, the J gene TRBJ1-4; D is uncertain. The length of the CDR3 is 16 residues. Trimming pared 2 bases from V and 6 bases from J, leaving 17 bases between. Germline CDR1 is SGHDT and CDR2 is YYEEEE. The CDR3 DNA is TGTGCCAGCAGCTTTTTCGGTCAGGCGAGGGATGAAAAACTGTTTTTT. It translates to CASSFFGQARDEKLFF.

This rearrangement joins TRBV9 to TRBJ2-7, with TRBD2 identical over 8 bases. CDR1 is SGDLS and CDR2 is YYNGEE in the germline V gene. The CDR3 length is 17 residues. V shed 2 bases and J 5 bases; nucleotides not matched to a gene: 15. The CDR3 DNA sequence: TGTGCCAGCAGCGTCGACCTCAAAAAGCGGGGGCTGGACGAGCAGTACTTC. Residues: CASSVDLKKRGLDEQYF.

The chain employs TRBV6-4 and TRBJ2-3; 10 nucleotides line up with TRBD2. The CDR3 length is 14 residues. From germline, CDR1 is MRHNA and CDR2 SNTAGT. Germline trimming cut 6 bases from V and 2 bases from J; bases unmatched to any gene: 2. The chain's CDR3 is CASRTSGDTDTQYF. The CDR3 DNA reads as TGTGCCAGCAGAACTAGCGGGGACACAGATACGCAGTATTTT.